The 29 T cell receptor beta chains listed next were all sequenced from one sample in a study of T-cell memory formation after mild COVID-19. TCRdb called the 5' RACE reads again in MiXCR, with one record for every CDR3 protein. The table has 300,000 to 400,000 distinct CDR3 sequences, under 25% seen once. Sequenced sample: PBMCs or a T cell subset sorted from them (not recorded which). These receptors came from an adult woman who had mild COVID-19 (a few samples of this study predate the infection). Cell type and time point are not known.

This clonotype has just one count. V usage is TRBV2 and J usage is TRBJ1-5, with D perhaps TRBD1 (6 bases). The CDR3 covers 14 residues. Deletions cut 6 bases from V and 0 bases from J, with 9 bases between. Germline-derived CDR1 and CDR2 are SNHLY and FYNNEI. This chain's CDR3 is CASSGQISNQPQHF. The DNA of the CDR3 is TGTGCCAGCAGCGGACAGATTAGCAATCAGCCCCAGCATTTT. Combining the CDR3 with reference TRBV2 and TRBJ1-5 gives the whole variable domain EPEVTQTPSHQVTQMGQEVILRCVPISNHLYFYWYRQILGQKVEFLVSFYNNEISEKSEIFDDQFSVERPDGSNFTLKIRSTKLEDSAMYFCASSGQISNQPQHFGDGTRLSIL.

This clonotype was detected only a few times. This chain connects TRBV27 to TRBJ1-5; D unresolved. V lost 3 bases and J lost 9, with 15 bases in between. The germline CDR1 and CDR2 sequences are MNHEY and SMNVEV (reference sequence). This CDR3 spans 14 amino acids. The chain's CDR3 is CASSFVGPKGPQHF. The CDR3 coding sequence is TGTGCCAGCAGTTTCGTAGGACCCAAAGGGCCCCAGCATTTT.

At least ten counts were recorded for this clonotype. The V and J genes are TRBV7-3 and TRBJ2-1; 7 bases line up with TRBD2. The CDR3 is 15 amino acids. Germline V gives CDR1 SGHTA, CDR2 FQGTGA. J was trimmed by 7 bases and V by 8 bases; bases with no gene match: 14. The CDR3 sequence is CASSSSAGVRNEQFF. In nucleotides, the CDR3 is TGTGCCAGCTCGTCGAGCGCGGGGGTTAGGAATGAGCAGTTCTTC.

V gene TRBV24-1 combines with J gene TRBJ2-3; a weak D match, TRBD1 (5 bases). Germline CDR1 reads KGHDR; CDR2 reads SFDVKD. V gave up 7 bases and J gave up 2 bases, with 12 bases separating them. This CDR3 has 14 residues. For the CDR3, the DNA is TGTGCCACCAGAGACAGACACAACACAGATACGCAGTATTTT. This translates into CATRDRHNTDTQYF.

This chain uses TRBV7-9 with TRBJ2-5, with 11 nucleotides matching TRBD2. CDR1 and CDR2 from the germline V gene are SEHNR and FQNEAQ (reference sequence). CDR3 size: 18 residues. Unmatched junction bases numbered 12, after V lost 1 base and J lost 5 bases. The CDR3: CASSLVAPGLAVKETQYF. For the CDR3, the DNA is TGTGCCAGCAGCTTAGTCGCGCCGGGACTAGCGGTTAAGGAGACCCAGTACTTC.

This clonotype was detected a few times. J is TRBJ2-1 and V is TRBV28; D perhaps matches TRBD1 (6 bases). There are 13 residues in the CDR3. The germline V gene encodes CDR1 MDHEN and CDR2 SYDVKM. V lost 5 bases, J lost 12 bases, and 17 bases lay in between. The CDR3 protein is CASSLSRVTGQFF. CDR3 DNA sequence: TGTGCCAGCAGTCTTTCCCGCGTGACAGGGCAGTTCTTC. Full variable domain (missing parts from reference TRBV28 and TRBJ2-1): DVKVTQSSRYLVKRTGEKVFLECVQDMDHENMFWYRQDPGLGLRLIYFSYDVKMKEKGDIPEGYSVSREKKERFSLILESASTNQTSMYLCASSLSRVTGQFFGPGTRLTVL.

This clonotype was counted between two and nine times. J is TRBJ2-5 and V is TRBV6-2 or TRBV6-3; either TRBD1 or TRBD2 may supply D (5 bases each). V lost 6 bases and J lost 5, with 16 bases in between. Germline CDR1 MNHEY, CDR2 SVGEGT. This CDR3 contains 14 residues. The DNA of the CDR3 is TGTGCCAGCAGACATTGGGACGCCTCGGAGACCCAGTACTTC. Its translation is CASRHWDASETQYF.

This rearrangement joins TRBV27 to TRBJ1-2; weak D call: TRBD1 (5 bases). The ends were cut back, 6 bases at V and 4 bases at J, with 12 bases in the middle. The CDR3 totals 13 residues. CDR1 is MNHEY, CDR2 SMNVEV, per germline (reference sequence). The CDR3 nucleotides read TGTGCCAGCAGACCGACAGAAGCCTATGGCTACACCTTC. It is translated as CASRPTEAYGYTF.

The genes are TRBV29-1 and TRBJ2-7; perhaps TRBD1 as D (6 bases). Germline V gene sequence: CDR1 SQVTM, CDR2 ANQGSEA. The CDR3 extends over 12 amino acids. Written as DNA, the CDR3 is TGCACCAACCGGGACACCATCTACGAGCAGTACTTC. It codes for CTNRDTIYEQYF.

The CDR3 region has the DNA TGCGCCAGCAGCTCCACCGGGACAGGCCCCCCGTCATCATACGAGCAGTACTTC. It yields the protein CASSSTGTGPPSSYEQYF. The chain uses TRBV5-1 and TRBJ2-7, with 8 bases fitting TRBD1. Germline CDR1 reads SGHRS; CDR2 reads YFSETQ. J lost 4 bases, V lost 3 bases, and 18 bases had no gene match. This CDR3 has 18 residues.

This clonotype was counted a few times. The chain employs TRBV18 and TRBJ2-6, with 7 bases aligning to TRBD2. The germline CDR1 and CDR2 sequences are KGHSH and LQKENI. Trimming removed 0 bases from V and 2 bases from J; junction bases left unmatched: 1. The CDR3 is 16 amino acids. The CDR3 protein is CASSPPGRAGANVLTF. CDR3 nucleotides: TGTGCCAGCTCACCACCGGGGAGGGCTGGGGCCAACGTCCTGACTTTC.

This clonotype was detected many times. The chain is built from TRBV6-2 or TRBV6-3 and TRBJ2-1; D unresolved. Trimming pared 0 bases from V and 9 bases from J, leaving 9 bases between. The germline V gene encodes CDR1 MNHEY and CDR2 SVGEGT. CDR3 length equals 13 residues. This CDR3 is CASSYSMGIEQFF. The CDR3 DNA follows: TGTGCCAGCAGTTACTCGATGGGGATTGAGCAGTTCTTC.

V usage is TRBV30 and J usage is TRBJ1-1, with 7 nucleotides matching TRBD1. V trimming: 1 base; J trimming: 0 bases; junction bases outside the gene matches: 8. The length of the CDR3 is 16 residues. The V gene's germline CDR1 is GTSNPN and CDR2 SVGIG (reference sequence). The CDR3 region has the DNA TGTGCCTGGAGTGCCTGGGGACAGCCTCTGAACACTGAAGCTTTCTTT. Its translation: CAWSAWGQPLNTEAFF.

The chain employs TRBV12-3 or TRBV12-4 and TRBJ1-1, with D perhaps matching TRBD1 (5 bases). The germline V and J ends were trimmed by 5 bases and 4 bases, with 20 bases remaining between them. This CDR3 spans 16 amino acids. The CDR3 nucleotides are TGTGCCAGCAGTCCATCGGGACGCCCCTTGCGCACTGAAGCTTTCTTT. It specifies CASSPSGRPLRTEAFF.

The CDR3 here is CAIMPYNEQFF. The CDR3 nucleotides read TGTGCCATCATGCCCTACAATGAGCAGTTCTTC. The chain uses TRBV6-1 and TRBJ2-1; D not resolved. Germline V CDR1 and CDR2: MNHNS, SASEGT. The CDR3 has 11 residues. V lost 10 bases to trimming and J lost 2 bases, with 6 bases between them.

In this sample, this clonotype turned up a few times. The V gene is TRBV29-1, the J gene TRBJ1-1; D gene unclear. The CDR3 is 14 amino acids. V was shortened by 7 bases and J by 1 base, with 16 bases between the two germline ends. From germline, CDR1 is SQVTM and CDR2 ANQGSEA. CDR3 amino acids: CSGSSALGNTEAFF. CDR3 nucleotide sequence: TGCAGCGGGTCGTCTGCATTGGGGAACACTGAAGCTTTCTTT.

On this clonotype itself: A much larger clone differs from this one at a single base, so this may be a read error. The chain joins TRBV7-9 to TRBJ2-3, with D unresolved. This CDR3 spans 14 amino acids. Germline-derived CDR1 and CDR2 are SEHNR and FQNEAQ (reference sequence). DNA for the CDR3: TGTGCCAGCCGCTTAATGACCAGCACAGATACGCAGTATTTT. Translation gives CASRLMTSTDTQYF.

The chain employs TRBV3-1 and TRBJ1-2; no firm D call. CDR3 length: 12 amino acids. V lost 3 bases and J 5 bases, leaving 7 bases between the germline ends. Germline values: CDR1 LGHDT, CDR2 YNNKEL (reference sequence). The CDR3 protein is CASSQDPYGYTF. The CDR3 DNA follows: TGTGCCAGCAGCCAGGATCCTTATGGCTACACCTTC.

The V call is TRBV7-9, the J call TRBJ2-7; 9 bases fit TRBD1. The CDR3 runs 15 residues. J gave up 1 base and V 2 bases, and 3 bases lay outside the gene matches. CDR1 and CDR2 from the germline V gene are SEHNR and FQNEAQ (reference sequence). DNA for the CDR3: TGTGCCAGCAGCTTAAGGACAGGGGTTTCCTACGAGCAGTACTTC. It translates to CASSLRTGVSYEQYF. The full variable domain, with the rest looked up from reference TRBV7-9 and TRBJ2-7, is DTGVSQNPRHKITKRGQNVTFRCDPISEHNRLYWYRQTLGQGPEFLTYFQNEAQLEKSRLLSDRFSAERPKGSFSTLEIQRTEQGDSAMYLCASSLRTGVSYEQYFGPGTRLTVT.

This clonotype turned up a few times. The genes are TRBV30 and TRBJ2-7, with 10 bases that match TRBD1. V was clipped by 2 bases and J by 2 bases; unmatched bases: 9. The CDR3 totals 16 residues. Germline V gives CDR1 GTSNPN, CDR2 SVGIG (reference sequence). As DNA, the CDR3 is TGTGCCTGGAGTTACCGGACAGGGGGACAACCCTACGAGCAGTACTTC. Amino acids: CAWSYRTGGQPYEQYF.

J is TRBJ2-1 and V is TRBV24-1; 10 bases map to TRBD1. Trimming at V came to 4 bases and at J to 7 bases, leaving 9 bases not matched to a gene. Per the germline V gene, CDR1 is KGHDR and CDR2 is SFDVKD. The CDR3 consists of 16 residues. CDR3 coding DNA: TGTGCCACCAGTGAGGCCGGGACAGGGGTAGGGAATGAGCAGTTCTTC. This gives the protein CATSEAGTGVGNEQFF.

This sequence joins TRBV18 and TRBJ1-1; D is perhaps TRBD1 (5 bases). V lost 2 bases, J lost 6 bases, and 28 bases lay in between. The CDR3 runs 19 residues. Per germline, CDR1 KGHSH and CDR2 LQKENI. This CDR3 reads CASSPLRGGGASTAAEAFF. CDR3 DNA: TGTGCCAGCTCACCATTAAGAGGTGGTGGGGCGAGTACCGCCGCTGAAGCTTTCTTT.

V usage is TRBV12-3 or TRBV12-4 and J usage is TRBJ2-7; the D gene could be TRBD1 or TRBD2 (6 bases each). The V end lost 1 base, the J end lost 7 bases, and 11 bases lay between the germline ends. CDR3 length equals 13 residues. The CDR3 protein is CASSLGGGGEQYF. The CDR3 DNA is TGTGCCAGCAGTTTAGGAGGAGGGGGTGAGCAGTACTTC.

This clonotype was picked up one time. The chain employs TRBV6-2 or TRBV6-3 and TRBJ2-7; D gene unclear. Trimming shortened V by 7 bases and J by 2 bases, and 9 bases separated the two germline ends. Per the germline V gene, CDR1 is MNHEY and CDR2 is SVGEGT. The CDR3 sequence is 12 residues long. In nucleotides, the CDR3 is TGTGCCAGCAAACGGTCGCCCTACGAGCAGTACTTC. Translated, it gives CASKRSPYEQYF.

This clonotype has a handful of counts. The rearrangement links TRBV5-1 to TRBJ2-7; either TRBD1 or TRBD2 may supply D (5 bases each). The germline CDR1 and CDR2 sequences are SGHRS and YFSETQ. Trimming took off 0 bases at V and 4 bases at J, with 14 bases between the two ends. This CDR3 has 15 amino acids. CDR3 in DNA: TGCGCCAGCAGCTTGGGGTTCGGGGCTAGGTACGAGCAGTACTTC. As protein: CASSLGFGARYEQYF.

The chain joins TRBV24-1 to TRBJ2-1; 10 nucleotides agree with TRBD2. The V gene end was trimmed by 3 bases and the J gene end by 5 bases; junction bases not matched to a gene: 6. Germline CDR1 reads KGHDR; CDR2 reads SFDVKD. The CDR3 runs to 16 residues. CDR3 in amino acids: CATSDRLAGLNNEQFF. CDR3 bases: TGTGCCACCAGTGATCGACTAGCGGGCCTAAACAATGAGCAGTTCTTC.

This clonotype turned up a few times. The gene calls are TRBV9 and TRBJ2-3; either TRBD1 or TRBD2 may supply D (5 bases each). Germline CDR1 and CDR2: SGDLS and YYNGEE. The CDR3 contains 16 residues. V lost 3 bases and J lost 0, with 14 bases in between. CDR3 sequence: CASSAGWDGSTDTQYF. DNA for the CDR3: TGTGCCAGCAGCGCAGGATGGGACGGTAGCACAGATACGCAGTATTTT.

In its sample, this clonotype was seen a few times. The chain couples TRBV5-4 to TRBJ2-1; 8 bases line up with TRBD1. Germline V CDR1 and CDR2: SGHNT, YYREEE (reference sequence). The trim removed 2 bases at V and 7 bases at J, leaving 2 bases unmatched. The CDR3 sequence is 13 residues long. Here the CDR3 reads CASSFDRGNEQFF. The DNA for the CDR3 is TGTGCCAGCAGCTTCGACAGGGGAAATGAGCAGTTCTTC. Full variable domain (remainder filled in from reference TRBV5-4 and TRBJ2-1): ETGVTQSPTHLIKTRGQQVTLRCSSQSGHNTVSWYQQALGQGPQFIFQYYREEENGRGNFPPRFSGLQFPNYSSELNVNALELDDSALYLCASSFDRGNEQFFGPGTRLTVL.

The gene calls are TRBV12-3 or TRBV12-4 and TRBJ2-7; D gene uncertain. V was shortened by 6 bases and J by 0 bases, with 9 bases between the two germline ends. The CDR3 contains 13 residues. CDR3 protein: CASRHEGSYEQYF. CDR3 DNA: TGTGCCAGCAGACACGAAGGCTCCTACGAGCAGTACTTC.